The clone carrying this T cell receptor beta chain was observed many times. Using RNA transcripts as the source, TCR beta CDR3 regions were amplified. In the first-round RT-PCR of the TCR CDR3, the HTBI primer set was used. Via MiXCR, TCRdb re-called the multiplex PCR reads, giving one row per CDR3 protein. The sample yields hundreds of thousands of distinct CDR3 sequences, approximately 20% seen once. Recently diagnosed hyperthyroidism of less than 2 months' duration affected patients aged 18 to 65. The sample is drawn from a study of T cells in Graves' hyperthyroidism and ophthalmopathy. The ends lost 3 bases at V and 5 bases at J; junction bases unmatched: 6. This CDR3 has 14 residues. Germline V gene data show CDR1 as SNHLY and CDR2 as FYNNEI.

Sequencing used blood. The TCR sequence derives from a man aged 35-49 years with Graves' hyperthyroidism. This rearrangement joins TRBV2 to TRBJ2-7, with 8 bases identical to TRBD1. CDR3: CASSDGQGWNEQYF. As DNA, the CDR3 is TGTGCCAGCAGTGATGGACAGGGTTGGAACGAGCAGTACTTC.